Listed below are T cell receptor beta chains from one sample, sequenced in a study of metastatic and nonmetastatic thyroid tumors. With MiXCR, TCRdb reprocessed the PCR reads. The sample consists of roughly 13,000 clones, over 25% of them appearing once. The material sequenced was tumor tissue. Receptors originate from a male donor with papillary thyroid cancer or a benign thyroid nodule (not recorded which). Some clones in this sample may be carry-over from other donors' samples. The conserved cysteine and the conserved F or W are not part of the CDR3 here. The order of the fields is J gene, V gene, CDR3 protein.

TRBJ2-7	TRBV7-8	ASSFSGRSYEQY
TRBJ2-3	TRBV27	ASSESTDTQY
TRBJ2-7	TRBV2	ASSETVRPTVDEQY
TRBJ2-2	TRBV9	ASSVGASGRSGTGELF
TRBJ1-2	TRBV28	ASSSGHNGYT
TRBJ2-3	TRBV29-1	SVYRPSTQY
TRBJ2-5	TRBV3-1	ASSQGTSGGFPKTQY
TRBJ1-1	TRBV29-1	SVGLGGNTEAF
TRBJ1-2	TRBV4-3	ASSQDLTRSPDYGYT
TRBJ2-2	TRBV18	ASSPLQSPTGELF
TRBJ2-6	TRBV6-1	ASSTGGPLSGANVLT
TRBJ2-7	TRBV9	ASSVGTMGFEQY
TRBJ2-7	TRBV25-1	ASSGGAGSRYEQY
TRBJ2-2	TRBV28	ASSLGGSGVTGELF